This is a list of T cell receptor beta chains from one sample in a study of early T cells in non-severe SARS-CoV-2 infection. In TCRdb, the 5' RACE reads were re-called with MiXCR into one record per CDR3 protein. The table has fewer than 30,000 distinct CDR3 sequences, about 4.5% seen once. Sample: whole blood. These receptors were obtained from an adult who was a healthcare worker with PCR-confirmed SARS-CoV-2 infection or an uninfected control (not recorded which). The CDR3 runs from the conserved cysteine through the conserved F or W. The D gene is left open where the match is weak. Size values are once, few and many counts, or a class for expanded clones, and some rows have none.

V gene	clone size	J gene	D gene	CDR3 protein	CDR3 DNA
TRBV5-5	many	TRBJ2-5	NA	CASSLAGGGGQETQYF	TGTGCCAGCAGCTTGGCCGGGGGAGGGGGCCAAGAGACCCAGTACTTC
TRBV30	medium-sized	TRBJ2-4	NA	CAWSFPGTNIQYF	TGTGCCTGGAGTTTTCCAGGGACAAACATTCAGTACTTC
TRBV12-3/TRBV12-4	many	TRBJ2-5	NA	CASSLPTWGGLETQYF	TGTGCCAGCAGTTTACCGACGTGGGGGGGCCTTGAGACCCAGTACTTC
TRBV9	medium-sized	TRBJ1-6	NA	CASSVDGQYSPLHF	TGTGCCAGCAGCGTAGATGGACAGTATTCACCCCTCCACTTT
TRBV5-4	many	TRBJ1-6	TRBD1	CASSRQGASYNSPLHF	TGTGCCAGCAGCAGACAGGGGGCGTCCTATAATTCACCCCTCCACTTT
TRBV20-1	many	TRBJ1-1	TRBD1	CSARDRVVTGEAFF	TGCAGTGCTAGAGATCGAGTTGTGACAGGGGAAGCTTTCTTT
TRBV12-3/TRBV12-4	many	TRBJ1-1	NA	CASSPGGMVTEAFF	TGTGCCAGCAGCCCCGGGGGCATGGTTACTGAAGCTTTCTTT
TRBV10-3	NA	TRBJ1-3	NA	CAISDPDRGSGNTIYF	TGTGCCATCAGTGACCCCGACAGAGGCTCTGGAAACACCATATATTTT
TRBV19	many	TRBJ2-7	TRBD1	CASAFGQEYEQYF	TGTGCCAGTGCCTTCGGACAGGAGTACGAGCAGTACTTC
TRBV28	many	TRBJ2-5	NA	CASSPGGGQETQYF	TGTGCCAGCAGTCCCGGAGGAGGGCAAGAGACCCAGTACTTC
TRBV15	many	TRBJ2-1	TRBD1	CATSKDRATYNEQFF	TGTGCCACCAGCAAAGACAGGGCGACCTACAATGAGCAGTTCTTC